A single TCR beta chain is shown here with its context. Antigen: not known. The data were obtained in a study of cytomegalovirus exposure and HLA in healthy donors. Study findings and constraints: Analysis was carried out at a later point, and it linked a missense DCLRE1C variant to TCR beta V- and J-gene trimming.

V was pared by 0 bases and J by 7 bases, with 5 bases of the junction left unmatched. Germline V lookup: CDR1 SGHRS, CDR2 YFSETQ. This CDR3 has 15 amino acids. It was with 60 Vbeta and 13 Jbeta primers that the PCR ran. The repertoire was sequenced with immunoSEQ multiplex PCR; TCRdb's copy has only in-frame clones and lacks some. The sample includes 150,000 to 200,000 clones, 75% to 80% of them seen just once. The chain employs TRBV5-1 and TRBJ2-1, with TRBD2 identical over 9 bases. The sequenced sample consisted of PBMCs. The source of this sequence is a woman between 40 and 55 years old in good health and CMV-seronegative. CDR3 residues: CASSLEVAGANEQFF. The CDR3 region has the DNA TGCGCCAGCAGCTTGGAGGTAGCGGGGGCTAATGAGCAGTTCTTC.